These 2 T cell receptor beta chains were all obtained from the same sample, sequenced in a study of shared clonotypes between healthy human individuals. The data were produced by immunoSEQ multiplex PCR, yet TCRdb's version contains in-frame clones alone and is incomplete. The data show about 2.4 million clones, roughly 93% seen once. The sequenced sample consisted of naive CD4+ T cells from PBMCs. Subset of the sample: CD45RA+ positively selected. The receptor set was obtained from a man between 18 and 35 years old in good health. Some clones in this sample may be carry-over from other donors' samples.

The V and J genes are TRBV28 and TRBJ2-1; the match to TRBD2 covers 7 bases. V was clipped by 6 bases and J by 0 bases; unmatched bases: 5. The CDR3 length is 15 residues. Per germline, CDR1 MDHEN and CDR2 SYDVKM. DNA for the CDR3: TGTGCCAGCAGGGTAGGCGGGGGCTCCTACAATGAGCAGTTCTTC. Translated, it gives CASRVGGGSYNEQFF.

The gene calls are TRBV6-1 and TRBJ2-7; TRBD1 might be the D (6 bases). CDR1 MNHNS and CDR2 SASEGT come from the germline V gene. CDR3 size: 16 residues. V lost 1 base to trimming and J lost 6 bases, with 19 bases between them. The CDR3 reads CASSEVGFRGRGEQYF. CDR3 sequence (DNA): TGTGCCAGCAGTGAAGTGGGGTTCAGGGGACGTGGCGAGCAGTACTTC.